These 8 T cell receptor beta chains originate from one sample sequenced in a study of control samples from healthy donors and cancer patients. Profiling relied on immunoSEQ multiplex PCR, and the TCRdb table lists in-frame clones only, not all of them. The table has roughly 43,000 clones, approximately 87% seen once. The source material was PBMCs. The receptors originated from a woman in her sixties with lung cancer.

The chain uses TRBV5-4 and TRBJ1-6; D may be TRBD1 (6 bases). From germline, CDR1 is SGHNT and CDR2 YYREEE (reference sequence). CDR3 size: 14 residues. V was shortened by 1 base and J by 10 bases, with 12 bases between the two germline ends. CDR3 residues: CASSLTGLDSPLHF. Written as DNA, the CDR3 is TGTGCCAGCAGCTTGACAGGGCTGGACTCACCCCTCCACTTT.

This chain uses TRBV3-1 (or the pseudogene TRBV3-2) with TRBJ1-2; possible D gene TRBD1, 5 bases. The V end was cut by 4 bases, the J end by 4 bases, with 10 bases between. This CDR3 comprises 13 residues. From germline, CDR1 is LGHDT and CDR2 YNNKEL (reference sequence). CDR3 loop: CASSRSGPYGYTF. CDR3 DNA sequence: TGTGCCAGCAGCCGTTCGGGGCCCTATGGCTACACCTTC.

The chain joins TRBV5-6 to TRBJ2-1, with TRBD2 as a possible D gene (5 bases). Germline values: CDR1 SGHDT, CDR2 YYEEEE. CDR3 length equals 13 residues. Trimming took off 3 bases at V and 10 bases at J, with 14 bases between the two ends. This CDR3 reads CASSWTSSGEQFF. The CDR3 DNA reads as TGTGCCAGCAGCTGGACTTCCTCAGGCGAGCAGTTCTTC. Supplemented by reference TRBV5-6 and TRBJ2-1, the full variable domain reads DAGVTQSPTHLIKTRGQQVTLRCSPKSGHDTVSWYQQALGQGPQFIFQYYEEEERQRGNFPDRFSGHQFPNYSSELNVNALLLGDSALYLCASSWTSSGEQFFGPGTRLTVL.

Only a few counts were recorded for this clone. This chain connects TRBV11-2 to TRBJ1-2; maybe TRBD1 (6 bases). Germline CDR1 and CDR2: SGHAT and FQNNGV. The CDR3 is made up of 14 amino acids. V lost 4 bases and J lost 8, with 17 bases in between. The CDR3 DNA is TGTGCCAGCAGCTCCCGGCGGAGGGGGGACGGCTACACCTTC. This encodes CASSSRRRGDGYTF. The variable domain in full, with the rest retrieved from reference TRBV11-2 and TRBJ1-2, is EAGVAQSPRYKIIEKRQSVAFWCNPISGHATLYWYQQILGQGPKLLIQFQNNGVVDDSQLPKDRFSAERLKGVDSTLKIQPAKLEDSAVYLCASSSRRRGDGYTFGSGTRLTVV.

The CDR3: CASSQSAGGPGVTDTQYF. The CDR3 DNA sequence: TGTGCCAGCAGCCAATCAGCGGGAGGGCCAGGGGTGACAGATACGCAGTATTTT. The V gene is TRBV3-1 (or the pseudogene TRBV3-2), the J gene TRBJ2-3; 10 positions match TRBD2. From germline, CDR1 is LGHDT and CDR2 YNNKEL (reference sequence). The J segment lost 3 bases and the V segment lost 2 bases, leaving 11 bases of the junction unmatched. The CDR3 loop spans 18 amino acids.

This sequence joins TRBV7-9 and TRBJ2-7; possibly TRBD2 for D (5 bases). The CDR3 runs to 16 residues. V was cut by 5 bases and J by 3 bases, with 20 bases left in between. Germline V gene sequence: CDR1 SEHNR, CDR2 FQNEAQ (reference sequence). CDR3 nucleotides: TGTGCCAGCAGCAACAGCCGGAGGAACCCTCACTACGAGCAGTACTTC. It is translated as CASSNSRRNPHYEQYF.

V gene TRBV7-7 combines with J gene TRBJ2-1; 7 bases match TRBD2. The V and J ends lost 1 base and 1 base, in that order; junction bases with no gene match: 1. The CDR3 loop spans 15 amino acids. Per germline, CDR1 SSHAT and CDR2 FNYEAQ (reference sequence). The CDR3 DNA reads as TGTGCCAGCAGCTTAGTACTAGCGTCCTACAATGAGCAGTTCTTC. Translated, it gives CASSLVLASYNEQFF.

This sequence joins TRBV13 and TRBJ2-4; the match to TRBD2 covers 10 bases. After removal of 4 bases from V and 0 bases from J, the junction contained 15 bases not matched to a gene. The germline V gene encodes CDR1 PRHDT and CDR2 FYEKMQ (reference sequence). The CDR3 has 20 residues. CDR3 protein: CASSSRGPSGSNLAKNIQYF. The CDR3 DNA sequence: TGTGCCAGCAGCTCCAGGGGTCCTAGCGGGAGTAATTTAGCCAAAAACATTCAGTACTTC.